Presented here are 23 T cell receptor beta chains from one specimen sequenced in a study of cytomegalovirus exposure and HLA in healthy donors. Use of 60 Vbeta and 13 Jbeta primers characterized the PCR. The repertoire was sequenced with immunoSEQ multiplex PCR; TCRdb's copy has only in-frame clones and lacks some. Here the sample spans approximately 140,000 clones, 65% to 80% being singletons. The sequenced material came from PBMCs. These receptors all come from a man aged 40-49 years in good health and CMV-seropositive.

This clone was counted only a few times. The CDR3 sequence: CASSESVAAEGKLFF. The CDR3 DNA follows: TGTGCCAGCAGTGAATCGGTCGCGGCGGAGGGGAAACTGTTTTTT. V gene TRBV25-1 combines with J gene TRBJ1-4, with a tentative D call TRBD1 (5 bases). This CDR3 comprises 15 residues. Deletions cut 1 base from V and 11 bases from J, with 17 bases between. Germline loops: CDR1 MGHDK, CDR2 SYGVNS.

V and J are TRBV25-1 and TRBJ2-7; possible D gene TRBD1, 5 bases. This CDR3 spans 14 amino acids. The germline gives CDR1 MGHDK, CDR2 SYGVNS. The ends were cut back, 2 bases at V and 3 bases at J, with 11 bases in the middle. CDR3 sequence (DNA): TGTGCCAGCAGTGAACAGGGCTCAGGCTACGAGCAGTACTTC. Amino acid sequence: CASSEQGSGYEQYF.

The J gene is TRBJ2-1, the V gene TRBV5-1; 9 nucleotides agree with TRBD2. V was pared by 4 bases and J by 7 bases, with 9 bases of the junction left unmatched. The CDR3 contains 15 residues. In germline, CDR1 is SGHRS, CDR2 YFSETQ. In DNA form, the CDR3 reads TGCGCCAGCAGCCCGAGCGGGAGGACCCCTAATGAGCAGTTCTTC. It translates to CASSPSGRTPNEQFF.

The chain joins TRBV2 to TRBJ2-3; perhaps TRBD2 as D (6 bases). Germline V gene data show CDR1 as SNHLY and CDR2 as FYNNEI. V shed 11 bases and J shed 2 bases, with 17 bases lying between them. This CDR3 spans 14 amino acids. The CDR3 region is CASQGLAHTDTQYF. Written as DNA, the CDR3 is TGTGCCTCCCAAGGCCTAGCGCACACAGATACGCAGTATTTT.

This clone appeared a single time. The chain joins TRBV5-6 to TRBJ2-7, with 7 bases lining up with TRBD2. The CDR3 is 14 residues long. Germline V gene lookup returns CDR1 SGHDT and CDR2 YYEEEE. Germline trimming cut 0 bases from V and 3 bases from J; bases unmatched to any gene: 3. This chain's CDR3 is CASSLEWGGYEQYF. CDR3 bases: TGTGCCAGCAGCTTGGAATGGGGGGGCTACGAGCAGTACTTC.

V usage is TRBV27 and J usage is TRBJ2-5; D is possibly TRBD2 (6 bases). The CDR3 totals 12 residues. Germline loops: CDR1 MNHEY, CDR2 SMNVEV (reference sequence). The V end was cut by 5 bases, the J end by 12 bases, with 16 bases between. The CDR3 reads CASSRSDGGKYF. The CDR3 DNA reads TGTGCCAGCAGTAGGTCTGACGGGGGAAAGTACTTC.

The chain employs TRBV7-6 and TRBJ2-7; TRBD1 matches at 8 bases. The length of the CDR3 is 15 residues. Germline V CDR1 and CDR2: SGHVS, FNYEAQ. Trimming removed 1 base from V and 5 bases from J; junction bases left unmatched: 7. CDR3 sequence (DNA): TGTGCCAGCAGCTTAGAGAGACAGGGGAACGACGAGCAGTACTTC. This codes for CASSLERQGNDEQYF.

J is TRBJ1-5 and V is TRBV19, with D maybe TRBD1 (6 bases). The V end lost 8 bases, the J end lost 8 bases, and 16 bases lay between the germline ends. CDR3 length equals 13 residues. Per germline, CDR1 LNHDA and CDR2 SQIVND (reference sequence). The CDR3 region is CASSNRATEPQHF. The CDR3 DNA is TGTGCCAGTTCTAACAGGGCTACGGAGCCCCAGCATTTT.

The chain carries TRBV15 and TRBJ1-4, with D maybe TRBD1 (5 bases). Trimming took 0 bases from V and 3 from J, leaving 14 bases between them. This CDR3 is 17 amino acids long. Germline lookup yields CDR1 LNHNV and CDR2 YYDKDF (reference sequence). The CDR3 bases are TGTGCCACCAGCAGAGAGATGAGTCTGGGGCCTAATGAAAAACTGTTTTTT. Translating it yields CATSREMSLGPNEKLFF.

The gene calls are TRBV27 and TRBJ1-4; D is uncertain. Trimming removed 5 bases at V and 4 bases at J, with 17 bases between. The CDR3 runs 16 residues. Germline assignment: CDR1 MNHEY and CDR2 SMNVEV (reference sequence). As DNA, the CDR3 is TGTGCCAGCAGTCCACATCCCCGGAGGAGTAATGAAAAACTGTTTTTT. This translates into CASSPHPRRSNEKLFF. The full variable domain, rest sourced from reference TRBV27 and TRBJ1-4, is EAQVTQNPRYLITVTGKKLTVTCSQNMNHEYMSWYRQDPGLGLRQIYYSMNVEVTDKGDVPEGYKVSRKEKRNFPLILESPSPNQTSLYFCASSPHPRRSNEKLFFGSGTQLSVL.

This clone was counted once. The chain links TRBV28 to TRBJ2-7; no definite D call. Germline CDR1 is MDHEN and CDR2 is SYDVKM. Trimming stripped 6 bases from V and 2 bases from J, with 11 bases between. The CDR3 is 13 amino acids. DNA of the CDR3: TGTGCCAGCAGCCGAAGCGAGACCTACGAGCAGTACTTC. Encoded protein: CASSRSETYEQYF.

The V and J genes are TRBV6-1 and TRBJ2-7; possible D gene TRBD1, 6 bases. The CDR3 consists of 13 residues. V lost 6 bases and J lost 2, with 11 bases in between. From germline, CDR1 is MNHNS and CDR2 SASEGT. The CDR3 DNA reads TGTGCCAGCAGACAGGGAAGGGCCTACGAGCAGTACTTC. Translated: CASRQGRAYEQYF.

The CDR3, as DNA: TGTGCCAGCAGCCATATCTCGGACAGGGGGGAAAAACTGTTTTTT. Translating gives CASSHISDRGEKLFF. The J gene is TRBJ1-4, the V gene TRBV6-5; 10 nucleotides line up with TRBD1. V lost 6 bases, J lost 8 bases, and 9 bases stayed unmatched. The CDR3 spans 15 residues. CDR1 MNHEY and CDR2 SVGAGI come from the germline V gene.

The J gene is TRBJ2-6, the V gene TRBV2; D is uncertain. The CDR3 loop spans 14 amino acids. The V end was cut by 4 bases, the J end by 2 bases, with 6 bases between. Germline assignment: CDR1 SNHLY and CDR2 FYNNEI. The CDR3 loop is CASSASPGANVLTF. The CDR3 region has the DNA TGTGCCAGCAGTGCCTCTCCTGGGGCCAACGTCCTGACTTTC.

The J gene is TRBJ1-1, the V gene TRBV5-6; D is unresolved. Trimming stripped 0 bases from V and 8 bases from J, with 8 bases between. Looked up from germline, CDR1 is SGHDT and CDR2 is YYEEEE. The CDR3 spans 12 residues. DNA for the CDR3: TGTGCCAGCAGCTTGGCAGCGGACGAAGCTTTCTTT. Protein sequence: CASSLAADEAFF.

The chain joins TRBV30 to TRBJ1-6; D call uncertain. The CDR3 runs to 13 residues. Looked up from germline, CDR1 is GTSNPN and CDR2 is SVGIG (reference sequence). The ends were cut back, 4 bases at V and 9 bases at J, with 13 bases in the middle. The CDR3 is CAWNRVSSSPLHF. The DNA for the CDR3 is TGTGCCTGGAATCGGGTATCAAGTTCACCCCTCCACTTT.

The CDR3 DNA follows: TGTGCCACCAGCAGAGAGCAGGGCTACAATGAGCAGTTCTTC. This encodes CATSREQGYNEQFF. This chain joins TRBV15 and TRBJ2-1; the D gene is possibly TRBD1 (5 bases). The CDR3 runs to 14 residues. Germline values: CDR1 LNHNV, CDR2 YYDKDF (reference sequence). Deletions cut 0 bases from V and 3 bases from J, with 6 bases between. The full variable domain, its missing parts supplied by reference TRBV15 and TRBJ2-1, is DAMVIQNPRYQVTQFGKPVTLSCSQTLNHNVMYWYQQKSSQAPKLLFHYYDKDFNNEADTPDNFQSRRPNTSFCFLDIRSPGLGDTAMYLCATSREQGYNEQFFGPGTRLTVL.

This rearrangement joins TRBV9 to TRBJ1-1; D possibly corresponds to TRBD1 (5 bases). This CDR3 contains 15 residues. Between the trimmed V and J ends, which lost 4 bases and 0 bases, there was a span of 13 bases. CDR1 SGDLS and CDR2 YYNGEE come from the germline V gene. This CDR3 is CASSPTQGLNTEAFF. The CDR3 DNA reads TGTGCCAGCAGCCCGACCCAGGGATTGAACACTGAAGCTTTCTTT.

The CDR3 sequence is CASSLDRGTEQYF. CDR3 bases: TGTGCCAGCAGTTTAGACAGGGGAACCGAGCAGTACTTC. The chain couples TRBV27 to TRBJ2-7; 8 bases agree with TRBD1. CDR1 MNHEY and CDR2 SMNVEV come from the germline V gene (reference sequence). The CDR3 runs 13 residues. V shed 2 bases and J 6 bases; nucleotides not matched to a gene: 3.

The V gene is TRBV10-3, the J gene TRBJ2-7, with TRBD2 matching over 7 bases. V lost 7 bases to trimming and J lost 6 bases; unmatched junction nucleotides: 12. Looked up from germline, CDR1 is ENHRY and CDR2 is SYGVKD. The CDR3 length is 14 residues. CDR3 DNA sequence: TGTGCCATCATGGAGGCGGGAGAAGGGCGCGAGCAGTACTTC. As protein: CAIMEAGEGREQYF.

In this sample, this clone turned up a few times. The chain employs TRBV20-1 and TRBJ1-1; D gene unclear. The germline gives CDR1 DFQATT, CDR2 SNEGSKA (reference sequence). The CDR3 spans 10 residues. The V end was cut by 7 bases, the J end by 10 bases, with 13 bases between. Written as DNA, the CDR3 is TGCAGTGGGGAGAGCGGGCGAGCTTTCTTT. The encoded protein is CSGESGRAFF.

The CDR3 sequence: CASSYRVADTQYF. In DNA, the CDR3 is TGTGCCAGCAGCTACAGAGTCGCAGATACGCAGTATTTT. The rearrangement links TRBV7-2 to TRBJ2-3, with D unresolved. CDR1 is SGHTA and CDR2 is FQGNSA in the germline V gene. V was pared by 4 bases and J by 4 bases, with 9 bases between. This CDR3 is built from 13 residues.

The chain is built from TRBV30 and TRBJ1-6; D not resolved. Trimming took 6 bases from V and 9 from J, leaving 15 bases between them. CDR3 length: 13 amino acids. Germline CDR1 and CDR2: GTSNPN and SVGIG (reference sequence). The CDR3: CACIPTEGSPLHF. CDR3 nucleotides: TGTGCCTGCATTCCCACCGAGGGTTCACCCCTCCACTTT.